Listed here are 14 T cell receptor beta chains from one sample, sequenced in a study of cytomegalovirus exposure and HLA in healthy donors. PCR amplification relied on 60 Vbeta primers (plus 13 Jbeta primers). The table came from immunoSEQ multiplex PCR; TCRdb's copy has only in-frame clones and leaves some out. The sample lists about 160,000 clones, roughly 82% occurring once. What was sequenced was PBMCs. All receptors derive from a girl between 5 and 17 years old in good health and CMV-seropositive.

The CDR3 bases are TGTGCCAGCAGCTTGGTGGCAGGGGGGAATGAAAAACTGTTTTTT. It specifies CASSLVAGGNEKLFF. The chain couples TRBV5-6 to TRBJ1-4; 7 bases are shared with TRBD1. There are 15 residues in the CDR3. Germline CDR1 reads SGHDT; CDR2 reads YYEEEE. V was clipped by 0 bases and J by 5 bases; unmatched bases: 4.

The chain employs TRBV6-1 and TRBJ2-7; weak D call: TRBD1 (5 bases). The V gene's germline CDR1 is MNHNS and CDR2 SASEGT. Trimming took 6 bases from V and 2 from J, leaving 11 bases between them. The CDR3 has 13 amino acids. This CDR3 reads CASRLDRAYEQYF. The DNA of the CDR3 is TGTGCCAGCAGGCTAGACAGAGCCTACGAGCAGTACTTC.

This sequence joins TRBV27 and TRBJ2-7; maybe TRBD1 (7 bases). CDR1 is MNHEY and CDR2 is SMNVEV in the germline V gene (reference sequence). Trimming cost V 5 bases and J 1 base, with 15 bases left between them. The CDR3 loop spans 15 amino acids. CDR3 DNA: TGTGCCAGCAGTCCACGGACAGGAGGGTCCTACGAGCAGTACTTC. Its protein product is CASSPRTGGSYEQYF.

CDR3 nucleotides: TGCAGCGTTGGCGGGGGTCTCTATGGCTACACCTTC. Translation gives CSVGGGLYGYTF. The chain couples TRBV29-1 to TRBJ1-2; TRBD1 is a possible D gene (5 bases). There are 12 residues in the CDR3. V lost 4 bases, J lost 4 bases, and 10 bases lay in between. The germline gives CDR1 SQVTM, CDR2 ANQGSEA.

About this clone itself: One end of the junction does not line up with germline, which may come from a read error. The rearrangement uses TRBV28 and TRBJ1-4; perhaps TRBD1 as D (6 bases). The CDR3 spans 14 residues. Germline V gene data show CDR1 as MDHEN and CDR2 as SYDVKM. The CDR3 protein is CASSLSGVAEQLFF. CDR3 in DNA: TGTGCCAGCAGTTTATCAGGGGTCGCTGAACAACTGTTTTTT.

This rearrangement joins TRBV29-1 to TRBJ1-1; TRBD1 is a possible D gene (5 bases). This CDR3 contains 13 residues. Germline CDR1 is SQVTM and CDR2 is ANQGSEA. Trimming shortened V by 4 bases and J by 5 bases, and 14 bases separated the two germline ends. CDR3 in amino acids: CSVVGRVRTEAFF. The CDR3 DNA is TGCAGCGTTGTCGGCAGGGTGAGAACTGAAGCTTTCTTT.

The CDR3 is CASRPPRVLGNTIYF. CDR3 nucleotides: TGTGCCAGCAGACCGCCCAGGGTCCTTGGAAACACCATATATTTT. This rearrangement joins TRBV25-1 to TRBJ1-3; possible D gene TRBD1, 5 bases. Germline loops: CDR1 MGHDK, CDR2 SYGVNS. V was pared by 6 bases and J by 3 bases, with 15 bases between. The CDR3 length is 15 residues. The variable domain in full, with the rest retrieved from reference TRBV25-1 and TRBJ1-3, is EADIYQTPRYLVIGTGKKITLECSQTMGHDKMYWYQQDPGMELHLIHYSYGVNSTEKGDLSSESTVSRIRTEHFPLTLESARPSHTSQYLCASRPPRVLGNTIYFGEGSWLTVV.

The chain combines TRBV6-5 with TRBJ1-1; TRBD1 is a possible D gene (6 bases). Per germline, CDR1 MNHEY and CDR2 SVGAGI. Trimming removed 7 bases from V and 3 bases from J, with 18 bases in between. The CDR3 is 15 amino acids. Written as DNA, the CDR3 is TGTGCCAGCACCCTTTCCTTACCAGGGGACACTGAAGCTTTCTTT. Protein: CASTLSLPGDTEAFF.

V gene TRBV27 combines with J gene TRBJ1-5; D might be TRBD1 (5 bases). The V gene lost 8 bases and the J gene lost 9 bases, with 17 bases spanning the gap. The CDR3 runs to 13 residues. Germline-derived CDR1 and CDR2 are MNHEY and SMNVEV (reference sequence). CDR3 loop: CASGPGVPGPQHF. The DNA for the CDR3 is TGTGCCAGCGGTCCGGGGGTCCCAGGGCCCCAGCATTTT.

The chain combines TRBV9 with TRBJ2-3; a possible D gene is TRBD2 (6 bases). The CDR3 runs to 15 residues. Per the germline V gene, CDR1 is SGDLS and CDR2 is YYNGEE. Trimming left V 4 bases short and J 6 bases short, with 18 bases between. The CDR3 spells CASSKARRERDTQYF. CDR3 bases: TGTGCCAGCAGCAAGGCGAGACGGGAGAGGGATACGCAGTATTTT.

This chain connects TRBV6-5 to TRBJ2-3; the match to TRBD2 covers 8 bases. Per the germline V gene, CDR1 is MNHEY and CDR2 is SVGAGI. Trimming cost V 5 bases and J 0 bases; bases outside gene matches: 4. The CDR3 spans 15 residues. In DNA form, the CDR3 reads TGTGCCAGCAGTCAGCGGGGGACTAGCACAGATACGCAGTATTTT. It translates to CASSQRGTSTDTQYF.

The genes are TRBV10-3 and TRBJ1-1; 7 bases are shared with TRBD1. Losses at the gene ends were 10 bases for V and 3 bases for J; bases not matched to a gene: 11. Germline CDR1 reads ENHRY; CDR2 reads SYGVKD. The CDR3 runs to 14 residues. CDR3 residues: CATESTGAYTEAFF. In DNA, the CDR3 is TGTGCCACGGAGTCCACAGGGGCGTACACTGAAGCTTTCTTT.

V and J are TRBV10-3 and TRBJ1-2; D possibly corresponds to TRBD1 (5 bases). Deletions cut 9 bases from V and 6 bases from J, with 20 bases between. This CDR3 has 14 residues. Germline loops: CDR1 ENHRY, CDR2 SYGVKD. In nucleotides, the CDR3 is TGTGCCATGGGCCAGGGCAGGGTAGAAAATGGCTACACCTTC. Translation: CAMGQGRVENGYTF.

For this clone: The junction and the germline gene differ at one end; a read error may be behind it. The V and J genes are TRBV19 and TRBJ1-3; D possibly corresponds to TRBD1 (6 bases). The CDR3 spans 16 residues. The germline gives CDR1 LNHDA, CDR2 SQIVND (reference sequence). The CDR3 sequence: CASSYEGTYSGNTTYF. CDR3 bases: TGTGCCAGTAGTTACGAAGGGACATACTCTGGAAACACCACATATTTT.